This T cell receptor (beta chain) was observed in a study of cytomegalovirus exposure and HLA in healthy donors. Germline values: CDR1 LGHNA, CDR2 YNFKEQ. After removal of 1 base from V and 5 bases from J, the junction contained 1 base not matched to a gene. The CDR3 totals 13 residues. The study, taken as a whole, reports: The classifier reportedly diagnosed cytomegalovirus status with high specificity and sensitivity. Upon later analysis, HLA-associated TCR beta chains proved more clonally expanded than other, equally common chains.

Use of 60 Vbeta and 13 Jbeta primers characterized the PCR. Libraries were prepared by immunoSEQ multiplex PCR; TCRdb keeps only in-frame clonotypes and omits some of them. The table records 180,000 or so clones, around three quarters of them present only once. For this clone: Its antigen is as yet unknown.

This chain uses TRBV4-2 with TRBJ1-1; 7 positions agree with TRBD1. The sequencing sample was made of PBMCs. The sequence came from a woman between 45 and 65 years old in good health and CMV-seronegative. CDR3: CASSQVRGTEAFF. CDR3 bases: TGTGCCAGCAGCCAAGTCAGGGGGACTGAAGCTTTCTTT.